This TCR beta chain was sequenced in a study of spatial heterogeneity in lung cancer. Looking at the study overall: Averaged across combinations, each unique TCR and UMI pairing appeared more than ten times in raw reads, which were uncorrected.

There are 15 residues in the CDR3. V gave up 5 bases and J gave up 7 bases; unmatched junction bases: 15. CDR1 and CDR2 (germline): DFQATT, SNEGSKA (reference sequence). As concerns this clonotype: Its antigen is currently unknown. Since the library was made to target alpha chains, this beta chain is a stray read and its abundance is not meaningful.

Notes on the study in general: In tumors, expanded intratumoral alpha and beta TCR counts tracked mutation counts.

Described time point: sample taken at primary tumor resection. The 60 to 90 donors had untreated early-stage non-small cell lung cancer. Via MiXCR, TCRdb re-called the 5' RACE reads, giving one row per CDR3 protein. Seen here are fewer than 10,000 distinct CDR3 sequences, more than 6.5% observed once, and the top ten hold over 15%. The V gene is TRBV20-1, the J gene TRBJ2-7; the match to TRBD1 covers 9 bases. The source material was lung tumor tissue, sampled at surgery. This TCR was recovered from a female donor with early-stage non-small cell lung cancer. The CDR3 coding sequence is TGCAGTGCTCGGGACAGGGTCCTCCCAACGGGGGAGCAGTACTTC. This translates into CSARDRVLPTGEQYF.